This T cell receptor (beta chain) is from a study of blood T cell repertoires in COVID-19 (dated by TCRdb to the early 2020s). About the full investigation: Collaborator samples came from the United States, Italy and Spain and covered acute and convalescent phases of COVID-19. Where available, HLA class I and class II types were taken from metadata supplied by the sample provider and were not determined by assay-based typing. The dataset comprised deeply sampled blood TCRbeta repertoires from subjects exposed to, actively infected with, or recovered from COVID-19. The prospective study material was composed of cDNA or gDNA derived from T cells, B-cell-depleted T cells, or PBMCs. Sample metadata almost always included a de-identified subject ID, COVID-19 status, age in years and sex. Samples were obtained from the ongoing ImmuneRACE study (first 160 participants) and from over a thousand subjects provided by 6 global collaborators. The repertoires were released in a freely available public database meant as a resource for research on the immune response to SARS-CoV-2. Points the paper makes about the study in general: How much clinical and demographic metadata was included differed by source and by participant, and the metadata was provided uncurated.

TCRbeta CDR3 regions were amplified from genomic DNA by means of the immunoSEQ Assay, a bias-controlled multiplex PCR. The paper's data handling went like this. The number of nucleated cells in each sample was estimated by amplification of reference gene primers within the assay. To quantify the absolute abundance of each unique TCRbeta CDR3 rearrangement, sequence reads were collapsed and filtered. For each sample, productive Simpson clonality was calculated as the square root of Simpson's diversity index across productive rearrangements. The immuneACCESS repertoire file appears here via TCRdb, limited to in-frame rearrangements. These files lack a portion of the clones; in checked studies, under half of the deficit traces to unresolved V genes, and the cause of the others is not known. The V and J calls and clone size are taken from that table; D and trimming were inferred from the DNA. This sample holds approximately 300,000 clones; about nine tenths were observed only once. The top ten constitute roughly 3% of the sample.

CDR1 and CDR2 are drawn from the germline V gene (reference sequence): LGHDT, YNNKEL. From the cysteine through the phenylalanine, the CDR3 covers 13 amino acids. Of all the DNA, just the CDR3 is kept, 39 bases in frame from base 1. The trim is 6 bases for V and 6 bases for J, with a gap of 11 bases between the germline ends. Enrolling through a virtual design, the prospective study's participants ranged in age from roughly 18 to 95 years and lived across about two dozen United States geographic areas. Cohort assignment in the prospective study relied on participant-reported clinical history from a screening survey and a study questionnaire. Recovered participants in ImmuneRACE Cohort 3 were defined by two consecutive negative NP/OP PCR tests, clearance by a healthcare professional, or resolution of symptoms. In the prospective study, mobile phlebotomists collected whole blood, serum and a nasopharyngeal or oropharyngeal swab from each participant. Over an approximately 2-month period, participants in the prospective study had the option of providing additional blood draws and questionnaires. Before DNA extraction, blood samples from the prospective study were shipped at room temperature or frozen.

A remark on this clone: Its binding antigen is unknown. The record has no base qualities; no much larger clone is one base away.

The chain is encoded by TRBV3-1 (or the pseudogene TRBV3-2) joined to TRBJ2-2, and perhaps TRBD1 as D gene, on 6 matching bases. The TCR sequence derives from a woman between 18 and 29 years old who had recovered from COVID-19. Sequenced material: PBMCs or T cells enriched from blood (not recorded which). Here is the DNA: TGTGCCAGCAGACCTACAGGGCCCGGGGAGCTGTTTTTT. Its amino acids are CASRPTGPGELFF.